This T cell receptor beta chain was sequenced in a study of cytomegalovirus exposure and HLA in healthy donors. Turning to the study itself: T cells numbering around 190 million yielded some 100 million unique TCR beta sequences in an earlier analysis. Study observations and caveats: A later analysis appeared to link common viral pathogens to several of the most significant clusters. Available immune exposure information was restricted to CMV serostatus only.

Worth noting for this clone: Its specificity is unknown.

Trimming took 6 bases from V and 0 from J, leaving 11 bases between them. CDR3 length: 14 amino acids. Germline assignment: CDR1 ENHRY and CDR2 SYGVKD. Researchers ran the PCR with 60 Vbeta and 13 Jbeta primers. The protocol was immunoSEQ multiplex PCR, while the TCRdb copy is restricted to in-frame clones and leaves out a portion. The sample yields 170,000 or so clones, more than 60% seen once. The sequence derives from a young woman in good health and CMV-seropositive. This chain joins TRBV10-3 and TRBJ1-1, with D uncertain. Sequencing input: PBMCs. This chain's CDR3 is CAIRGSEVNTEAFF. The CDR3 DNA is TGTGCCATCAGAGGGAGCGAGGTGAACACTGAAGCTTTCTTT.